These 19 T cell receptor beta chains share one sample of origin, sequenced in a study of T-cell memory formation after mild COVID-19. TCRdb ran MiXCR on the 5' RACE reads and lists one entry per CDR3 protein. In the table there are 550,000 to 650,000 distinct CDR3 sequences, 15% to 20% of which are singletons. Sequencing was performed on PBMCs or a T cell subset sorted from them (not recorded which). The receptor set was obtained from an adult woman who had mild COVID-19 (a few samples of this study predate the infection). Cell type and time point are not known.

A few counts support this clonotype. The genes are TRBV7-9 and TRBJ2-4; D is possibly TRBD1 (5 bases). The germline gives CDR1 SEHNR, CDR2 FQNEAQ (reference sequence). The CDR3 loop spans 15 amino acids. Between the trimmed V and J ends, which lost 1 base and 0 bases, there was a span of 7 bases. In DNA, the CDR3 is TGTGCCAGCAGCTTAGTTGGGGCAGCCAAAAACATTCAGTACTTC. Translated, it gives CASSLVGAAKNIQYF.

The chain has TRBV12-3 or TRBV12-4 and TRBJ1-2, with TRBD1 matching 8 bases. The CDR3 totals 15 residues. J was trimmed by 7 bases and V by 5 bases; bases with no gene match: 12. CDR3 sequence (DNA): TGTGCCAGCAGTCCCCACACCCAGGGGGCGGGTGGCTACACCTTC. It yields the protein CASSPHTQGAGGYTF.

The chain uses TRBV7-9 and TRBJ1-1; a possible D gene is TRBD1 (6 bases). The length of the CDR3 is 15 residues. V was pared by 5 bases and J by 5 bases, with 18 bases between. Germline loops: CDR1 SEHNR, CDR2 FQNEAQ (reference sequence). Here the CDR3 reads CASSPGQSVGTEAFF. CDR3 sequence (DNA): TGTGCCAGCAGCCCAGGACAGTCGGTTGGTACTGAAGCTTTCTTT. Supplemented by reference TRBV7-9 and TRBJ1-1, the full variable domain reads DTGVSQNPRHKITKRGQNVTFRCDPISEHNRLYWYRQTLGQGPEFLTYFQNEAQLEKSRLLSDRFSAERPKGSFSTLEIQRTEQGDSAMYLCASSPGQSVGTEAFFGQGTRLTVV.

The chain recombines TRBV2 with TRBJ2-7, with D perhaps matching TRBD1 (6 bases). There are 15 residues in the CDR3. Looked up from germline, CDR1 is SNHLY and CDR2 is FYNNEI. V lost 3 bases to trimming and J lost 4 bases, with 16 bases between them. CDR3 DNA sequence: TGTGCCAGCAGTGATACACCGGGACATTCATACGAGCAGTACTTC. Translating it yields CASSDTPGHSYEQYF. The full variable domain, rest sourced from reference TRBV2 and TRBJ2-7, is EPEVTQTPSHQVTQMGQEVILRCVPISNHLYFYWYRQILGQKVEFLVSFYNNEISEKSEIFDDQFSVERPDGSNFTLKIRSTKLEDSAMYFCASSDTPGHSYEQYFGPGTRLTVT.

The chain recombines TRBV27 with TRBJ2-5; 10 nucleotides agree with TRBD1. Germline assignment: CDR1 MNHEY and CDR2 SMNVEV (reference sequence). The CDR3 sequence is 14 residues long. Unmatched junction bases numbered 5, after V lost 3 bases and J lost 7 bases. The CDR3, as DNA: TGTGCCAGCAGTTTTTCGGGACAGGGGACGACCCAGTACTTC. It encodes CASSFSGQGTTQYF.

This clonotype was detected a few times. The CDR3 sequence: CSVQQGAKNIQYF. In nucleotides, the CDR3 is TGCAGCGTTCAACAGGGGGCCAAAAACATTCAGTACTTC. V and J are TRBV29-1 and TRBJ2-4, with TRBD1 matching 7 bases. This CDR3 has 13 residues. V trimming: 5 bases; J trimming: 1 base; junction bases outside the gene matches: 2. CDR1 is SQVTM and CDR2 is ANQGSEA in the germline V gene. The variable domain in full, with the rest retrieved from reference TRBV29-1 and TRBJ2-4, is SAVISQKPSRDICQRGTSLTIQCQVDSQVTMMFWYRQQPGQSLTLIATANQGSEATYESGFVIDKFPISRPNLTFSTLTVSNMSPEDSSIYLCSVQQGAKNIQYFGAGTRLSVL.

This clonotype was seen a single time. V is TRBV20-1 and J is TRBJ1-6, with D maybe TRBD1 (5 bases). Between the trimmed V and J ends, which lost 5 bases and 3 bases, there was a span of 14 bases. CDR3 size: 15 residues. In germline, CDR1 is DFQATT, CDR2 SNEGSKA (reference sequence). The CDR3: CSALTHGGYNSPLHF. The CDR3 DNA is TGCAGTGCTCTCACCCACGGGGGCTATAATTCACCCCTCCACTTT.

The J gene is TRBJ2-2, the V gene TRBV24-1; D is perhaps TRBD1 or TRBD2 (5 bases each). The germline V and J ends were trimmed by 10 bases and 0 bases, with 14 bases remaining between them. In germline, CDR1 is KGHDR, CDR2 SFDVKD. The length of the CDR3 is 15 residues. The CDR3 nucleotides read TGTGCCACTCGTGAGAGGGGAGCGAACACCGGGGAGCTGTTTTTT. It specifies CATRERGANTGELFF.

This clonotype was seen a few times. The rearrangement links TRBV7-9 to TRBJ1-1, with unresolved D. Germline V CDR1 and CDR2: SEHNR, FQNEAQ (reference sequence). The CDR3 is 15 amino acids. V was cut by 1 base and J by 2 bases, with 11 bases left in between. CDR3 sequence: CASSLGGGINTEAFF. The CDR3 region has the DNA TGTGCCAGCAGCTTAGGAGGAGGAATTAACACTGAAGCTTTCTTT.

This clonotype has more than one count but fewer than ten. The chain employs TRBV7-9 and TRBJ2-1, with 9 bases aligning to TRBD1. The J segment lost 7 bases and the V segment lost 5 bases, leaving 6 bases of the junction unmatched. In germline, CDR1 is SEHNR, CDR2 FQNEAQ (reference sequence). The CDR3 consists of 14 residues. The CDR3 is CASSLRDRENEQFF. The CDR3, as DNA: TGTGCCAGCAGCCTCCGGGACAGGGAGAATGAGCAGTTCTTC.

The table lists this clonotype with many counts. The J gene is TRBJ2-1, the V gene TRBV9, with 7 bases that match TRBD2. From germline, CDR1 is SGDLS and CDR2 YYNGEE. The CDR3 has 15 residues. Unmatched junction bases numbered 9, after V lost 4 bases and J lost 5 bases. CDR3 in amino acids: CASSLTGGRDNEQFF. As DNA, the CDR3 is TGTGCCAGCAGCCTCACTGGCGGGAGAGACAATGAGCAGTTCTTC.

This clonotype occurred many times. The V call is TRBV7-9, the J call TRBJ1-3, with 8 bases identical to TRBD1. There are 15 residues in the CDR3. The germline gives CDR1 SEHNR, CDR2 FQNEAQ (reference sequence). Losses at the gene ends were 3 bases for V and 4 bases for J; bases not matched to a gene: 5. CDR3 sequence reads: CASSLVRGQGNTIYF. As DNA, the CDR3 is TGTGCCAGCAGCTTGGTCAGGGGGCAAGGAAACACCATATATTTT.

DNA of the CDR3: TGCGCCAGCAGCCCCTCAGGGGCCGGCGGGGACGATGGCTACACCTTC. This gives the protein CASSPSGAGGDDGYTF. The chain is built from TRBV5-1 and TRBJ1-2; D possibly corresponds to TRBD1 (6 bases). The CDR3 extends over 16 amino acids. Germline V gene lookup returns CDR1 SGHRS and CDR2 YFSETQ. The germline V and J ends were trimmed by 4 bases and 6 bases, with 22 bases remaining between them.

This clonotype was counted many times. The gene calls are TRBV7-9 and TRBJ1-6, with unresolved D. The CDR3 is made up of 16 amino acids. Between the trimmed V and J ends, which lost 5 bases and 9 bases, there was a span of 20 bases. CDR1 and CDR2 (germline): SEHNR, FQNEAQ (reference sequence). CDR3: CASSPIGFLVGSPLHF. CDR3 DNA: TGTGCCAGCAGCCCAATTGGTTTTTTGGTCGGTTCACCCCTCCACTTT.

This chain uses TRBV30 with TRBJ2-7, with TRBD1 as a possible D gene (6 bases). CDR1 and CDR2 from the germline V gene are GTSNPN and SVGIG (reference sequence). CDR3 length equals 12 residues. V was cut by 4 bases and J by 7 bases, with 14 bases left in between. CDR3 amino acids: CAWTRGSDEQYF. As DNA, the CDR3 is TGTGCCTGGACTAGGGGGTCTGATGAGCAGTACTTC.

V and J are TRBV20-1 and TRBJ2-5, with D unclear. Germline V gene lookup returns CDR1 DFQATT and CDR2 SNEGSKA (reference sequence). CDR3 length: 11 residues. The CDR3 DNA follows: TGCAGCAGGACCAACCAAGAGACCCAGTACTTC. Amino acid sequence: CSRTNQETQYF.

The genes are TRBV7-2 and TRBJ2-1; D possibly corresponds to TRBD2 (6 bases). This CDR3 is 16 amino acids long. V dropped 5 bases and J dropped 0 bases, with 14 bases sitting between them. The germline gives CDR1 SGHTA, CDR2 FQGNSA. CDR3 nucleotide sequence: TGTGCCAGCAGCCGGGACTGGACGAGCTCCTACAATGAGCAGTTCTTC. It specifies CASSRDWTSSYNEQFF.

This clonotype was found many times. This rearrangement joins TRBV7-2 to TRBJ2-3; either TRBD1 or TRBD2 may fit D (5 bases each). V shed 4 bases and J shed 0 bases, with 14 bases lying between them. Germline CDR1 and CDR2: SGHTA and FQGNSA. This CDR3 region has 16 residues. For the CDR3, the DNA is TGTGCCAGCAGCTGGGGCCCAGAGGGAAGCACAGATACGCAGTATTTT. It yields the protein CASSWGPEGSTDTQYF.

The chain uses TRBV5-1 and TRBJ1-1; maybe TRBD1 (5 bases). V lost 2 bases and J lost 4, with 12 bases in between. Germline values: CDR1 SGHRS, CDR2 YFSETQ. The CDR3 contains 14 residues. CDR3 coding DNA: TGCGCCAGCAGCTTCCGGACGGGACCCACTGAAGCTTTCTTT. This encodes CASSFRTGPTEAFF. Based on the CDR3 plus reference TRBV5-1 and TRBJ1-1, the full variable domain is KAGVTQTPRYLIKTRGQQVTLSCSPISGHRSVSWYQQTPGQGLQFLFEYFSETQRNKGNFPGRFSGRQFSNSRSEMNVSTLELGDSALYLCASSFRTGPTEAFFGQGTRLTVV.